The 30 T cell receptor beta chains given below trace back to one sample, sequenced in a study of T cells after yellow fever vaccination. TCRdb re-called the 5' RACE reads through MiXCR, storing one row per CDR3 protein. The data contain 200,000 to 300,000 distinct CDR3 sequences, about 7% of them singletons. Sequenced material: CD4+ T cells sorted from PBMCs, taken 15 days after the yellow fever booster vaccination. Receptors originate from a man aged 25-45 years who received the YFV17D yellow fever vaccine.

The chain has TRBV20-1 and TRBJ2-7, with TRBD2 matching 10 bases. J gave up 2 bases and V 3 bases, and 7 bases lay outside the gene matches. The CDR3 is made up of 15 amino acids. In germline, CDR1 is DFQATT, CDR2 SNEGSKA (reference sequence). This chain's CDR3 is CSARLRTSGPYEQYF. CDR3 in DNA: TGCAGTGCTAGGCTCCGGACTAGCGGTCCCTACGAGCAGTACTTC.

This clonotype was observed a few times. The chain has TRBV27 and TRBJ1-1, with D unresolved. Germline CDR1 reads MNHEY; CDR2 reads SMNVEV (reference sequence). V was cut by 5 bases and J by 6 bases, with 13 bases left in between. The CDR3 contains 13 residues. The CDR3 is CASSRPWYAEAFF. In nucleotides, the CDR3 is TGTGCCAGCAGTCGTCCTTGGTACGCTGAAGCTTTCTTT.

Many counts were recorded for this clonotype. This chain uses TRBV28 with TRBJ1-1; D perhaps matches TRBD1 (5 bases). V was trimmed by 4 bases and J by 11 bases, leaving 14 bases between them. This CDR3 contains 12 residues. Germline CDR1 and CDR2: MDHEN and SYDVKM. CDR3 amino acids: CASSSGTDYAFF. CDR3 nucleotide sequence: TGTGCCAGCAGTTCGGGGACGGACTACGCTTTCTTT.

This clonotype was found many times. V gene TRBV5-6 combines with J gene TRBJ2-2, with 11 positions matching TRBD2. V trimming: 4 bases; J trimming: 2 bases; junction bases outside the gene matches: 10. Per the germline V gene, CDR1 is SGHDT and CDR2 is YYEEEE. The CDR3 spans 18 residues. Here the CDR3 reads CASSTSSGTSGNTGELFF. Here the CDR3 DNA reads TGTGCCAGCAGCACCTCCTCCGGGACTAGCGGAAACACCGGGGAGCTGTTTTTT. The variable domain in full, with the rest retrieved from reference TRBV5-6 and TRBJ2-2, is DAGVTQSPTHLIKTRGQQVTLRCSPKSGHDTVSWYQQALGQGPQFIFQYYEEEERQRGNFPDRFSGHQFPNYSSELNVNALLLGDSALYLCASSTSSGTSGNTGELFFGEGSRLTVL.

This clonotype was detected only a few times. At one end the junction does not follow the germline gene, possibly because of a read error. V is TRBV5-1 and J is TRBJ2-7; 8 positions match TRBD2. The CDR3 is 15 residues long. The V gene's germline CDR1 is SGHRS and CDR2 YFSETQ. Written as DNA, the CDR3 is TGCGCCAGCAGCTTGAATAGCGGGACCTCCCACGAGCAGTACTTC. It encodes CASSLNSGTSHEQYF.

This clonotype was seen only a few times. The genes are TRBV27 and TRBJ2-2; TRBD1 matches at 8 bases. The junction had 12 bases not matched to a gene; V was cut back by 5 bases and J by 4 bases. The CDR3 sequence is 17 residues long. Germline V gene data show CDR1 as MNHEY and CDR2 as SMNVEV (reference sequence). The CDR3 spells CASSRFGTGIATGELFF. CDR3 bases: TGTGCCAGCAGTCGGTTTGGGACAGGCATCGCCACCGGGGAGCTGTTTTTT.

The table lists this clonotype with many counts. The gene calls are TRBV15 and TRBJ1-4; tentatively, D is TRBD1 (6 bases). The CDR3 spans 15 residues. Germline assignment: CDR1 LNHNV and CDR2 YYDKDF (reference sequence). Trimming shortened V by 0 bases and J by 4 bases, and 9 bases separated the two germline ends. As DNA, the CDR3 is TGTGCCACCAGCAGAGATGAACAGGGTAATGAAAAACTGTTTTTT. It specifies CATSRDEQGNEKLFF.

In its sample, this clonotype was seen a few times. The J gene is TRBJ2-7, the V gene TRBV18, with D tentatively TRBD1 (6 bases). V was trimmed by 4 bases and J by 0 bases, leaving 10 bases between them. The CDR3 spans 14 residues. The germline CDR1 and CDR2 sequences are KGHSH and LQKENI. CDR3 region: CASSRRQASYEQYF. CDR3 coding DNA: TGTGCCAGCTCACGTCGACAGGCCTCCTACGAGCAGTACTTC.

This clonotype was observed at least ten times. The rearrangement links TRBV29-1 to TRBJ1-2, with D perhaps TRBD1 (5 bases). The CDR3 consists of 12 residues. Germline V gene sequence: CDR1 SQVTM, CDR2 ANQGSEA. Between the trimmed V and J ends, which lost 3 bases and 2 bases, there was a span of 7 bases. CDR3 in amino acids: CSVDEGNYGYTF. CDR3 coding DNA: TGCAGCGTTGATGAGGGGAACTATGGCTACACCTTC.

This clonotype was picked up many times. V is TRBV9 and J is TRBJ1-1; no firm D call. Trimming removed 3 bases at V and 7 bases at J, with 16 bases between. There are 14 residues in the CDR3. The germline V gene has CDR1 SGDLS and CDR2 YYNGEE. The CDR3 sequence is CASSADPDGREAFF. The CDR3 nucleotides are TGTGCCAGCAGCGCCGACCCGGACGGACGTGAAGCTTTCTTT.

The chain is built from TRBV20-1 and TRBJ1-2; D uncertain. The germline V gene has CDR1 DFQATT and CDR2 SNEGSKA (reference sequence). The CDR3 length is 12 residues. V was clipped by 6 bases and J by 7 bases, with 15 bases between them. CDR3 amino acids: CSAPHGSSGYTF. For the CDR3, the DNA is TGCAGTGCCCCCCACGGGAGTAGTGGCTACACCTTC.

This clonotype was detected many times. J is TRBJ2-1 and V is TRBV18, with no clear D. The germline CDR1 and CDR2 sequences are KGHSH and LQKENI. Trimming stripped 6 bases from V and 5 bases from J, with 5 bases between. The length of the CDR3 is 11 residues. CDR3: CASSTNNEQFF. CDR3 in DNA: TGTGCCAGCTCCACCAACAATGAGCAGTTCTTC.

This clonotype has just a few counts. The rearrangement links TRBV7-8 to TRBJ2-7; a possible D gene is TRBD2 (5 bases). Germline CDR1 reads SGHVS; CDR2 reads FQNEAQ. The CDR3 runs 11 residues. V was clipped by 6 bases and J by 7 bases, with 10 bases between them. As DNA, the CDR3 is TGTGCCAGCAGTTCACAGCGGGAGCAGTACTTC. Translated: CASSSQREQYF.

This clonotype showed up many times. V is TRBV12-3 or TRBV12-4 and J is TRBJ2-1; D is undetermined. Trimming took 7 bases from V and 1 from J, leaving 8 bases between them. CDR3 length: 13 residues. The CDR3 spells CASNLGSYNEQFF. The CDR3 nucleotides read TGTGCCAGCAACCTTGGGTCCTACAATGAGCAGTTCTTC.

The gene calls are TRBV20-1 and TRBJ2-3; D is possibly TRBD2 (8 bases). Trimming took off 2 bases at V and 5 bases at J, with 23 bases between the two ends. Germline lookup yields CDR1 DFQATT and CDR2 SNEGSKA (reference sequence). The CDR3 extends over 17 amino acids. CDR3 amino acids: CSARSGGGQRLRDTQYF. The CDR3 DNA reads TGCAGTGCTAGATCCGGGGGGGGACAGCGTTTAAGAGATACGCAGTATTTT.

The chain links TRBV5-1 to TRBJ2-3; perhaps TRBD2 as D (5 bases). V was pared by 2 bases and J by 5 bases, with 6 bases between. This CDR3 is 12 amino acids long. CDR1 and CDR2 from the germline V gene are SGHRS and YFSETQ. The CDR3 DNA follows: TGCGCCAGCAGCTTCGGGGTAGATACGCAGTATTTT. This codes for CASSFGVDTQYF.

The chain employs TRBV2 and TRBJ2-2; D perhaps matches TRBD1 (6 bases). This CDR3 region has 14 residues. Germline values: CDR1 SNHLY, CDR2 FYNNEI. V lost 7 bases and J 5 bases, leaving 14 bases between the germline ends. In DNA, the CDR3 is TGTGCCAGCACCCTAAACAGGGTTACCGGGGAGCTGTTTTTT. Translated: CASTLNRVTGELFF.

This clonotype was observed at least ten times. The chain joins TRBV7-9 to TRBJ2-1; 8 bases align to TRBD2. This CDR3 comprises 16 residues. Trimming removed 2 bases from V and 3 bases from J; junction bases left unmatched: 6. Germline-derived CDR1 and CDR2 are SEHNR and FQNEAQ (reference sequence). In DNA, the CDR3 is TGTGCCAGCAGCTTAAAAGCGGGAGAGGGCTACAATGAGCAGTTCTTC. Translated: CASSLKAGEGYNEQFF.

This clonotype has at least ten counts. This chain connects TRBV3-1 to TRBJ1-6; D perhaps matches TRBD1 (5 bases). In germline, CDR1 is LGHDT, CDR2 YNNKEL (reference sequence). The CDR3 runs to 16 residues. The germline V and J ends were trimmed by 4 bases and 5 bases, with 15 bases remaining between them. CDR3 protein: CASSPVLRGNNSPLHF. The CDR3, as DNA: TGTGCCAGCAGCCCCGTGCTGAGGGGTAATAATTCACCCCTCCACTTT.

As DNA, the CDR3 is TGTGCCAGCAGCTTGGAGTGGAGGGCGTTTGCTTTCTTT. Translation gives CASSLEWRAFAFF. The chain couples TRBV5-5 to TRBJ1-1; no clear D gene. This CDR3 comprises 13 residues. V gave up 0 bases and J gave up 11 bases, with 14 bases separating them. CDR1 and CDR2 (germline): SGHKS, YYEKEE (reference sequence).

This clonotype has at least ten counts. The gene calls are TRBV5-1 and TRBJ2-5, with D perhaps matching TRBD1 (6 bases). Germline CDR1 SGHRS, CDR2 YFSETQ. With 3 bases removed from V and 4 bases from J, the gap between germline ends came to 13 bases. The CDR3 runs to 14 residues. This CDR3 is CASSYPGTRETQYF. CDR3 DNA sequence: TGCGCCAGCAGCTACCCCGGGACAAGAGAGACCCAGTACTTC.

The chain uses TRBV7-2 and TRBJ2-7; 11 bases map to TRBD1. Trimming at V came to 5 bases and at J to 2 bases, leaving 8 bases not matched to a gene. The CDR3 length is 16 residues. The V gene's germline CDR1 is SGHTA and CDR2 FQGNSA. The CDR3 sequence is CASSPLGTGGTYEQYF. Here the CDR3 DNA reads TGTGCCAGCAGCCCTTTAGGGACAGGGGGTACCTACGAGCAGTACTTC.

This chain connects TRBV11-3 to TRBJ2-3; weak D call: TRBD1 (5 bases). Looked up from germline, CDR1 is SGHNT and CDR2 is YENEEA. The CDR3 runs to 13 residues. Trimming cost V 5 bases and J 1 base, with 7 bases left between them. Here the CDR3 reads CASSIRGTDTQYF. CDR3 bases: TGTGCCAGCAGCATCAGGGGCACAGATACGCAGTATTTT.

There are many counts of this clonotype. The DNA for the CDR3 is TGTGCCAGCAGCTTGGTACTAGCGGATAACAATGAGCAGTTCTTC. Translated, it gives CASSLVLADNNEQFF. The chain links TRBV5-4 to TRBJ2-1; 8 bases are a match to TRBD2. The CDR3 contains 15 residues. J gave up 5 bases and V 0 bases, and 4 bases lay outside the gene matches. Germline CDR1 SGHNT, CDR2 YYREEE (reference sequence).

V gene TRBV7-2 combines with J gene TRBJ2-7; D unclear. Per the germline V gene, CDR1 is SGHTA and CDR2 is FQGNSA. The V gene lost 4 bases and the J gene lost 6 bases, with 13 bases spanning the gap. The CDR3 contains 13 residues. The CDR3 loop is CASSSSPLAEQYF. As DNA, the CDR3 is TGTGCCAGCAGCTCATCACCTTTGGCCGAGCAGTACTTC.

The CDR3 DNA sequence: TGTGCCAGCAGCGGACAGGGGGTTAATTCACCCCTCCACTTT. Encoded protein: CASSGQGVNSPLHF. J is TRBJ1-6 and V is TRBV21-1; the table's TRBD1 call for D was not verified on the DNA. TRBV21-1 is flagged as a pseudogene. The CDR3 consists of 14 residues.

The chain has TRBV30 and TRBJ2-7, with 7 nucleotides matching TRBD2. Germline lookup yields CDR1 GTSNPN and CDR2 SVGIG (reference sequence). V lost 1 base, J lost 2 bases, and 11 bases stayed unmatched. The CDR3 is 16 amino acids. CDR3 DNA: TGTGCCTGGAGTGAGCCTCTAGCGGCGACCGCCTACGAGCAGTACTTC. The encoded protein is CAWSEPLAATAYEQYF.

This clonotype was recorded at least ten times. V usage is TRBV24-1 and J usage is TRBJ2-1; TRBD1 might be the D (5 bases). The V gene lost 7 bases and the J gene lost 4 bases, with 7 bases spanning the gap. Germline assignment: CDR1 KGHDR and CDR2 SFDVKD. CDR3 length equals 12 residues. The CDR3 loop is CATRGAYNEQFF. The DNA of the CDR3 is TGTGCCACCAGAGGGGCTTACAATGAGCAGTTCTTC.

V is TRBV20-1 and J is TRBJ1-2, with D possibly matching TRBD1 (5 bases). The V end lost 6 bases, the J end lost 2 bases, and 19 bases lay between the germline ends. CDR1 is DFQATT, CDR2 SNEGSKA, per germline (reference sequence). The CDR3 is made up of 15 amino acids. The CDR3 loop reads CSARRDSFPNYGYTF. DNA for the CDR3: TGCAGTGCCAGGAGAGACAGCTTTCCGAACTATGGCTACACCTTC.

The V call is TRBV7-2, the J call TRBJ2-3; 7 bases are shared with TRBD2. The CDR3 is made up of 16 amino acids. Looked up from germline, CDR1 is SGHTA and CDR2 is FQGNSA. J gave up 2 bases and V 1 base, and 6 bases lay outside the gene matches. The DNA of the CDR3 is TGTGCCAGCAGCTTAGAAGGAGCGGGGCACACAGATACGCAGTATTTT. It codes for CASSLEGAGHTDTQYF.